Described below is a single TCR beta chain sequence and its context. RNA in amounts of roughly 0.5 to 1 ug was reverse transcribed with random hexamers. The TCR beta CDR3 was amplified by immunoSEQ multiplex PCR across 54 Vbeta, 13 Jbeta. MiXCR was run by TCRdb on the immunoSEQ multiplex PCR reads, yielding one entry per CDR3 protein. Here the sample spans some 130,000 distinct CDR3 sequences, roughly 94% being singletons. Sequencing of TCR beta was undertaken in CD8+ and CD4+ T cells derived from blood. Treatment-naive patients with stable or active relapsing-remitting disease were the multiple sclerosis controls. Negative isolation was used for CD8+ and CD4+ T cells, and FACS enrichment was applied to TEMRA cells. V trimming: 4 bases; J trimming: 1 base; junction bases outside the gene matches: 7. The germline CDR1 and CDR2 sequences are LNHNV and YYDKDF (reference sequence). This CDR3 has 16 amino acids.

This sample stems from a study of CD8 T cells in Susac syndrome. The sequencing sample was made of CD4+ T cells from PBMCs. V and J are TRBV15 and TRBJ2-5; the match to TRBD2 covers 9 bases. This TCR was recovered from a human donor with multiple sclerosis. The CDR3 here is CATSTNSGSGQETQYF. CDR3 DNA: TGTGCCACCAGCACCAATAGCGGGAGCGGCCAAGAGACCCAGTACTTC.